This T cell receptor (beta chain) was captured in a study of CD8 T cells in ankylosing spondylitis. Findings and caveats of the study: Seemingly characteristic of ankylosing spondylitis blood was a TCR beta motif consisting of several highly homologous variants.

Comments on this clonotype: What it binds is not known.

TCRdb passed the 5' RACE reads through MiXCR, listing each CDR3 protein once. This sample has roughly 38,000 distinct CDR3 sequences, with 3% found just once. The V gene lost 4 bases and the J gene lost 6 bases, with 7 bases spanning the gap. The germline V gene encodes CDR1 SGDLS and CDR2 YYNGEE. This CDR3 has 12 residues. This TCR came from a male donor with ankylosing spondylitis or in good health (not recorded which). The gene calls are TRBV9 and TRBJ2-2; no firm D call. Sequencing was done on a sample of blood, either unsorted or a sorted T cell fraction (not recorded which). CDR3 loop: CASSLMSGELFF. DNA for the CDR3: TGTGCCAGCAGCCTAATGTCCGGGGAGCTGTTTTTT. The variable domain in full, completed from reference TRBV9 and TRBJ2-2, reads DSGVTQTPKHLITATGQRVTLRCSPRSGDLSVYWYQQSLDQGLQFLIQYYNGEERAKGNILERFSAQQFPDLHSELNLSSLELGDSALYFCASSLMSGELFFGEGSRLTVL.